This entry describes one T cell receptor (beta chain). The germline gene is not matched at one end of the junction; a read error may be the cause. PCR primers comprised 60 Vbeta and 13 Jbeta primers. Sequencing was performed with immunoSEQ multiplex PCR; in TCRdb, only in-frame clones are kept and a portion is missing. Of roughly 140,000 clones listed, under 85% are singletons. This sample is drawn from a study of cytomegalovirus exposure and HLA in healthy donors. Germline loops: CDR1 SEHNR, CDR2 FQNEAQ (reference sequence). The CDR3 runs 16 residues. The TCR sequence derives from a woman aged 40 to 50 in good health and CMV-seropositive. The specimen sequenced was PBMCs. The V call is TRBV7-9, the J call TRBJ1-2; D not resolved. Here the CDR3 reads CSSSLSGPVGLNGYTF. For the CDR3, the DNA is TGTTCCAGCAGCTTAAGCGGCCCCGTGGGGTTAAATGGCTACACCTTC.